Here is one T cell receptor beta chain with its context. Its binding antigen is unknown. No clone much larger than this one lies a single base away; base qualities are absent. Enrolling through a virtual design, the prospective study's participants ranged in age from roughly 18 to 95 years and lived across 24 United States geographic areas. In the prospective study, cohorts were assigned on the basis of participant-reported clinical history obtained from a screening survey and a study questionnaire. Recovered participants in ImmuneRACE Cohort 3 were defined by two consecutive negative NP/OP PCR tests, clearance by a healthcare professional, or resolution of symptoms. In the prospective study, mobile phlebotomists collected whole blood, serum and a nasopharyngeal or oropharyngeal swab from each participant. Participants in the prospective study had the option to provide additional blood draws and questionnaires over a roughly two-month period. Prospective study blood samples were shipped either frozen or at room temperature before DNA extraction.

The sample comes from a study of blood T cell repertoires in COVID-19 (dated by TCRdb to 2018 to 2020). As for the study more broadly: Collaborator samples came from the United States, Italy and Spain and covered acute and convalescent phases of COVID-19. The material from the prospective study consisted of cDNA or gDNA derived from T cells, B-cell-depleted T cells, or PBMCs. Deeply sampled blood TCRbeta repertoires from subjects exposed to, actively infected with, or recovered from COVID-19 were included in the dataset. The repertoires were released in a freely available public database meant as a resource for research on the immune response to SARS-CoV-2. The samples were drawn from the first 160 participants of the ongoing ImmuneRACE study and from roughly 1,300 subjects provided by 6 global collaborators. Sample metadata almost always included a de-identified subject ID, COVID-19 status, age in years and sex. Where HLA class I and class II types were available, the types were taken from metadata supplied by the sample provider, not from assay-based typing.

The CDR3 runs 16 residues from the cysteine to the phenylalanine. Just CDR3 DNA is preserved here, 48 bases in frame from base 1. Reading the germline V gene gives CDR1 KGHSH and CDR2 LQKENI. The trim is 3 bases for V and 3 bases for J, with a gap of 15 bases between the germline ends. The immunoSEQ Assay, a bias-controlled multiplex PCR, was used to amplify TCRbeta CDR3 regions from genomic DNA. The source study handled its data this way. Within the assay, amplification of reference gene primers was used to estimate how many nucleated cells each sample contained. Sequence reads were collapsed and filtered to measure the absolute abundance of every unique TCRbeta CDR3 rearrangement. For each sample, productive Simpson clonality was calculated by taking the square root of Simpson's diversity index across productive rearrangements. TCRdb limited this immuneACCESS table to in-frame rearrangements with V and J called. A share of clones is missing; checked studies link under half to unresolved V genes, and the rest is unexplained. V and J calls and clone size come straight from that table; D and trimming were deduced from the DNA. This sample comprises about 350,000 clones, approximately 84% of them detected only once. Jointly, the top ten make up approximately 0.99% of the sample.

Results and caveats for the whole study, not just this receptor: How much clinical and demographic metadata was included differed by source and by participant, and the metadata was provided uncurated.

The receptor's source is a woman aged 25 to 39 who had recovered from COVID-19. Sequencing was done on a sample of PBMCs or T cells enriched from blood (not recorded which). The chain is encoded by TRBV18 joined to TRBJ1-5; TRBD1 could be the D gene, as 5 bases match. The CDR3 region: CASSPWGGKSNQPQHF. The DNA sequence follows: TGTGCCAGCTCACCGTGGGGCGGGAAATCCAATCAGCCCCAGCATTTT.